The 12 T cell receptor beta chains below come from one sample, sequenced in a study of T cells in Graves' hyperthyroidism and ophthalmopathy. RNA transcripts served as the template for amplifying TCR beta CDR3 regions. The TCR CDR3 was amplified in a first-round RT-PCR using the HTBI primer set. One entry per CDR3 protein results from TCRdb running MiXCR on the multiplex PCR reads. The table has 490,000 or so distinct CDR3 sequences, approximately 23% seen once. The material sequenced was blood. Every receptor here comes from a woman aged 70-85 years with Graves' ophthalmopathy.

Only a few counts were recorded for this clonotype. This CDR3 is CASSVGGREVAETQYF. The CDR3, as DNA: TGTGCCAGCAGCGTAGGGGGGCGGGAGGTCGCGGAGACCCAGTACTTC. The chain couples TRBV9 to TRBJ2-5, with 8 bases identical to TRBD2. After removal of 0 bases from V and 5 bases from J, the junction contained 9 bases not matched to a gene. Germline CDR1 SGDLS, CDR2 YYNGEE. The CDR3 length is 16 residues.

This clonotype has more than one count but fewer than ten. J is TRBJ1-5 and V is TRBV10-3; TRBD1 agrees at 10 bases. Germline trimming cut 4 bases from V and 6 bases from J; bases unmatched to any gene: 0. This CDR3 has 13 amino acids. Germline assignment: CDR1 ENHRY and CDR2 SYGVKD. Written as DNA, the CDR3 is TGTGCCATCAGTGGGACAGGGGGTCAGCCCCAGCATTTT. Protein: CAISGTGGQPQHF.

There are a few counts of this clonotype. The chain employs TRBV7-9 and TRBJ1-6; tentative D call: TRBD1 (5 bases). Germline V gene sequence: CDR1 SEHNR, CDR2 FQNEAQ (reference sequence). Trimming left V 1 base short and J 8 bases short, with 6 bases between. This CDR3 has 13 amino acids. CDR3 in amino acids: CASSLGRDSPLHF. In nucleotides, the CDR3 is TGTGCCAGCAGCTTAGGCAGGGATTCACCCCTCCACTTT.

The rearrangement joins TRBV6-1 to TRBJ1-1, with 12 bases matching TRBD1. V was clipped by 5 bases and J by 5 bases; unmatched bases: 9. This CDR3 region has 16 residues. Germline V gene lookup returns CDR1 MNHNS and CDR2 SASEGT. The CDR3 DNA sequence: TGTGCCAGCAGTTATCTGAAGGGACAGGGGGCAACTGAAGCTTTCTTT. It specifies CASSYLKGQGATEAFF.

Only a few counts were recorded for this clonotype. The chain combines TRBV25-1 with TRBJ1-1; unclear D gene. Germline V lookup: CDR1 MGHDK, CDR2 SYGVNS. The CDR3 consists of 13 residues. V lost 2 bases to trimming and J lost 7 bases, with 11 bases between them. The CDR3 coding sequence is TGTGCCAGCAGTGAAGTCGGATTTGATGAAGCTTTCTTT. It yields the protein CASSEVGFDEAFF.

There are a few counts of this clonotype. The chain has TRBV12-3 or TRBV12-4 and TRBJ2-7; 7 nucleotides align to TRBD2. The V segment lost 5 bases and the J segment 3 bases; nucleotides outside the gene matches: 13. The CDR3 runs to 16 residues. CDR3 bases: TGTGCCAGCAGTCCGAGCGGGGCAATTGGAGGCTACGAGCAGTACTTC. Its protein is CASSPSGAIGGYEQYF.

V gene TRBV20-1 combines with J gene TRBJ1-2, with 7 bases matching TRBD1. V was pared by 6 bases and J by 3 bases, with 16 bases of the junction left unmatched. Germline V gives CDR1 DFQATT, CDR2 SNEGSKA (reference sequence). This CDR3 spans 16 amino acids. The CDR3 DNA sequence: TGCAGTGCAAGACGACAGGGTGGAGGAATTGACTATGGCTACACCTTC. Translation gives CSARRQGGGIDYGYTF.

Comment on this clonotype: A much larger clonotype is one base distant, so this may be a read error. The chain combines TRBV7-7 with TRBJ2-1, with D perhaps matching TRBD1 (6 bases). The germline V gene has CDR1 SSHAT and CDR2 FNYEAQ (reference sequence). The CDR3 contains 15 residues. CDR3 protein: CASSLGQTGRNEQFF. The DNA of the CDR3 is TGTGCTAGCAGCTTAGGCCAGACAGGTCGGAATGAGCAGTTCTTC.

This clonotype has just a few counts. The genes are TRBV12-3 or TRBV12-4 and TRBJ2-4, with 11 bases identical to TRBD2. The CDR3 totals 17 residues. Unmatched junction bases numbered 2, after V lost 1 base and J lost 0 bases. CDR3: CASSLGTSGLAKNIQYF. The CDR3 coding sequence is TGTGCCAGCAGTTTAGGGACTAGCGGGCTAGCCAAAAACATTCAGTACTTC.

Note on this clonotype: Being one base from a much bigger clone, this may be a read error. The gene calls are TRBV7-3 and TRBJ2-1; unclear D gene. This CDR3 is built from 13 residues. Germline-derived CDR1 and CDR2 are SGHTA and FQGTGA. In nucleotides, the CDR3 is TGTGCCAGCAGCCTCTACACCTACAATGAGCAGTCCTTC. This sequence encodes CASSLYTYNEQSF.

This clonotype was counted a few times. The chain carries TRBV5-1 and TRBJ2-7, with TRBD2 matching 12 bases. V shed 0 bases, J shed 4 bases, and the junction held 2 bases outside the gene matches. Germline CDR1 SGHRS, CDR2 YFSETQ. This CDR3 spans 15 amino acids. The CDR3 reads CASSLATSGRYEQYF. CDR3 nucleotide sequence: TGCGCCAGCAGCTTGGCGACTAGCGGGAGATACGAGCAGTACTTC.

This rearrangement joins TRBV5-1 to TRBJ2-3, with D possibly being TRBD2 (6 bases). This CDR3 is 15 amino acids long. Trimming shortened V by 4 bases and J by 0 bases, and 12 bases separated the two germline ends. In germline, CDR1 is SGHRS, CDR2 YFSETQ. The CDR3 bases are TGCGCCAGCAGCCCTACTAGCCACAGCACAGATACGCAGTATTTT. Its protein is CASSPTSHSTDTQYF.